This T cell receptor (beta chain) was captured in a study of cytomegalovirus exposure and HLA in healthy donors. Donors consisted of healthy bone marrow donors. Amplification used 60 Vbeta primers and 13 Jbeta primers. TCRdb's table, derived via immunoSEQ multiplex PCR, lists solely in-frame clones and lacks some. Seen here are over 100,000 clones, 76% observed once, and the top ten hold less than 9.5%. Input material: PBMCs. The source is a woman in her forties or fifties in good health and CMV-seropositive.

The chain's CDR3 is CASKVSSGGVYEQYF. The CDR3, as DNA: TGTGCCAGCAAAGTATCTAGCGGGGGTGTCTACGAGCAGTACTTC. This chain connects TRBV6-1 to TRBJ2-7, with 10 positions matching TRBD2. V lost 7 bases, J lost 3 bases, and 9 bases stayed unmatched. The CDR3 is 15 residues long. Germline loops: CDR1 MNHNS, CDR2 SASEGT.